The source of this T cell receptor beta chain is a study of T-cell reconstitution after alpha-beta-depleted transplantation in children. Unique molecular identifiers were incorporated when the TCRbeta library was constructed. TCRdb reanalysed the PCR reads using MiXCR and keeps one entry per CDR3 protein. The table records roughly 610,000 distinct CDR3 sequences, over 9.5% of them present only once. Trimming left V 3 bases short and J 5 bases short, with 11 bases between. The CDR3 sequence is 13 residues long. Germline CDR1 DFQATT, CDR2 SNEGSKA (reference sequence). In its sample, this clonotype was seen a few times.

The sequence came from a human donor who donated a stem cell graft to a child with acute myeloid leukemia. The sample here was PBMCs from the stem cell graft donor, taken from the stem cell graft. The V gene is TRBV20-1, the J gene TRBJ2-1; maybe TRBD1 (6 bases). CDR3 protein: CSARGAGNNEQFF. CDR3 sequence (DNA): TGCAGTGCTAGGGGGGCAGGGAACAATGAGCAGTTCTTC.